Below are 11 T cell receptor beta chains sequenced from a single sample in a study of cytomegalovirus exposure and HLA in healthy donors (TCRdb year 2017). The library was made by the immunoSEQ multiplex PCR assay. For the multiplex PCR, a mixture combining 60 forward primers for TCR Vbeta segments and 13 reverse primers for TCR Jbeta segments was used. TCRdb obtained this table from immuneACCESS and retained in-frame rearrangements with V and J assigned. These tables miss some clones; where compared with another copy, unresolved V genes account for less than half of the shortfall, and the remainder is unexplained. This sample holds approximately 160,000 clones; around 79% were observed only once. Of the sample, over 2% falls within the top ten clones. The sequencing sample was made of PBMCs. These receptors came from a woman between 40 and 55 years old in good health and CMV-seropositive.

This clone is a singleton in its sample. This sequence joins TRBV6-5 and TRBJ1-2, with 8 bases lining up with TRBD1. Germline V gene sequence: CDR1 MNHEY, CDR2 SVGAGI. The J segment lost 4 bases and the V segment lost 7 bases, leaving 5 bases of the junction unmatched. The CDR3 extends over 13 amino acids. The CDR3 loop is CASTPGQVYGYTF. The CDR3 region has the DNA TGTGCCAGCACCCCGGGACAGGTCTATGGCTACACCTTC.

The chain is built from TRBV6-5 and TRBJ1-1, with TRBD1 identical over 8 bases. The germline V gene encodes CDR1 MNHEY and CDR2 SVGAGI. V was clipped by 6 bases and J by 11 bases; unmatched bases: 8. This CDR3 contains 12 residues. CDR3 sequence reads: CASSDRGIPAFF. The CDR3 region has the DNA TGTGCCAGCAGCGACAGGGGTATTCCGGCTTTCTTT.

The gene calls are TRBV7-9 and TRBJ2-1; 7 nucleotides match TRBD2. V lost 4 bases to trimming and J lost 2 bases; unmatched junction nucleotides: 5. Germline V gene data show CDR1 as SEHNR and CDR2 as FQNEAQ (reference sequence). CDR3 length: 15 residues. The DNA for the CDR3 is TGTGCCAGCAGCTCCTCTAGCGGCCCCTACAATGAGCAGTTCTTC. It yields the protein CASSSSSGPYNEQFF.

This clone was seen once. The chain employs TRBV6-1 and TRBJ1-2; a possible D gene is TRBD1 (5 bases). Germline V gene sequence: CDR1 MNHNS, CDR2 SASEGT. The CDR3 loop spans 15 amino acids. Trimming took 2 bases from V and 5 from J, leaving 15 bases between them. The CDR3 DNA reads TGTGCCAGCAGTGAATACATCAGGGCCCCTTATGGCTACACCTTC. Protein sequence: CASSEYIRAPYGYTF.

The chain has TRBV11-3 and TRBJ1-1; 8 positions agree with TRBD1. The V gene's germline CDR1 is SGHNT and CDR2 YENEEA. The trim removed 5 bases at V and 5 bases at J, leaving 7 bases unmatched. The CDR3 sequence is 14 residues long. The CDR3 region has the DNA TGTGCCAGCAGCGACAGGGGCCCCAATACTGAAGCTTTCTTT. Translated: CASSDRGPNTEAFF.

The chain uses TRBV30 and TRBJ2-4; 8 nucleotides align to TRBD2. This CDR3 region has 15 residues. Germline loops: CDR1 GTSNPN, CDR2 SVGIG (reference sequence). V was clipped by 8 bases and J by 5 bases; unmatched bases: 14. The CDR3 DNA follows: TGTGCCGGAACCACTGGCGGGGGGCGGGAAAACATTCAGTACTTC. It encodes CAGTTGGGRENIQYF.

Only a few counts were recorded for this clone. The chain carries TRBV27 and TRBJ1-1; D unclear. CDR1 MNHEY and CDR2 SMNVEV come from the germline V gene (reference sequence). There are 15 residues in the CDR3. Trimming took off 2 bases at V and 4 bases at J, with 14 bases between the two ends. CDR3 nucleotide sequence: TGTGCCAGCAGTTTAGTCCCGGGGTTAACCACTGAAGCTTTCTTT. Amino acid sequence: CASSLVPGLTTEAFF.

The chain is built from TRBV19 and TRBJ1-5; D gene unclear. CDR1 LNHDA and CDR2 SQIVND come from the germline V gene (reference sequence). The CDR3 contains 14 residues. V dropped 9 bases and J dropped 0 bases, with 12 bases sitting between them. This CDR3 reads CASSADYSNQPQHF. The CDR3 DNA reads as TGTGCCAGCAGTGCGGATTATAGCAATCAGCCCCAGCATTTT. The variable domain in full, with the rest retrieved from reference TRBV19 and TRBJ1-5, is DGGITQSPKYLFRKEGQNVTLSCEQNLNHDAMYWYRQDPGQGLRLIYYSQIVNDFQKGDIAEGYSVSREKKESFPLTVTSAQKNPTAFYLCASSADYSNQPQHFGDGTRLSIL.

CDR3 DNA: TGTGCCAGTACAACAGGGCTCGATGGCTACACCTTC. Translation gives CASTTGLDGYTF. This chain joins TRBV19 and TRBJ1-2; possibly TRBD1 for D (6 bases). The CDR3 covers 12 residues. Trimming shortened V by 7 bases and J by 6 bases, and 12 bases separated the two germline ends. Per the germline V gene, CDR1 is LNHDA and CDR2 is SQIVND (reference sequence).

The rearrangement joins TRBV12-5 to TRBJ2-5; 7 positions match TRBD2. The J call is in doubt because the DNA end fits TRBJ2-7 better. This CDR3 region has 17 residues. Germline CDR1 and CDR2: LGHNT and FRNRAP. DNA for the CDR3: TGTGCTAGTGGTTTGGTATTGGGGGGGAGATCGGTCTACGAGCAGTACTTC. Its translation: CASGLVLGGRSVYEQYF.

The chain carries TRBV5-1 and TRBJ1-1; TRBD1 might be the D (6 bases). Trimming cost V 4 bases and J 4 bases, with 14 bases left between them. Germline V CDR1 and CDR2: SGHRS, YFSETQ. This CDR3 is built from 14 residues. CDR3 nucleotide sequence: TGCGCCAGCAGCCCACGACAGGAGGTCACTGAAGCTTTCTTT. Residues: CASSPRQEVTEAFF.